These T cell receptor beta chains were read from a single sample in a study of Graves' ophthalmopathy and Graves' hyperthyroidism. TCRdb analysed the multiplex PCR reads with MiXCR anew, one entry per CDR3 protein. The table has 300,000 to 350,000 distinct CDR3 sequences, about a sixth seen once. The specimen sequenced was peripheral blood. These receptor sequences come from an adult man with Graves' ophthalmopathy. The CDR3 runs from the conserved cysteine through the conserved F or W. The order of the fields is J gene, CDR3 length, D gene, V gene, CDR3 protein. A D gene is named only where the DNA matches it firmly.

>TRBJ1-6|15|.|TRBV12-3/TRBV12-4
CASSRIWGLNSPLHF
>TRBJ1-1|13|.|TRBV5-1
CASSLGENTEAFF
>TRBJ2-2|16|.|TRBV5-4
CASSLAPGANTGELFF
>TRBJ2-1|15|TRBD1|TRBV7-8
CASSLFRDRGDEQFF
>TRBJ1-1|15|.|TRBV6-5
CASSYGTGTNTEAFF
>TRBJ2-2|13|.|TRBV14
CASSQIRVGELFF
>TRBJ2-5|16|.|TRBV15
CATSKRATGRWETQYF
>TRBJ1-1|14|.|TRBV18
CASSPVGVNTEAFF
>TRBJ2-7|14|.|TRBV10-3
CAISRERGSYEQYF
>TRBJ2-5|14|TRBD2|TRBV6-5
CASSFEAGGETQYF
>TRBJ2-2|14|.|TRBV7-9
CASSYGRLTGELFF
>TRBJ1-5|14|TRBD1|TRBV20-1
CSAKGQGGYQPQHF
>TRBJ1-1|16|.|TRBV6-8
CASSYPNRIRGTEAFF
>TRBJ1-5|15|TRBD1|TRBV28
CASSFAGGNNQPQHF
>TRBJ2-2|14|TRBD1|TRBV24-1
CATSDGTETGELFF
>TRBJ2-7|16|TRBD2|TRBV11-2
CASSLPGLAGVHEQYF
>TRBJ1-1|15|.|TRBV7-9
CASSLPPGLNTEAFF
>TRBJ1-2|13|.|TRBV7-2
CASSLVGSYGYTF
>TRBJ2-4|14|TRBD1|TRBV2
CASRPLGGTDIQYF
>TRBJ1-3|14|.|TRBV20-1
CSARNTVDGNTIYF
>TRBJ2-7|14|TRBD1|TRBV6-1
CASRPRDRVYEQYF
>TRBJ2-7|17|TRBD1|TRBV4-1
CASSQDFGGQGAIEQYF
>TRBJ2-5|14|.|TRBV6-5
CASSLISARETQYF
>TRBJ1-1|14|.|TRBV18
CASSQGLVNTEAFF
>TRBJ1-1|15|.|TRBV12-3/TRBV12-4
CASRTFGGLNTEAFF
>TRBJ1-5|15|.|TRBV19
CASSIARYSNQPQHF
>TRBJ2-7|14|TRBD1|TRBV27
CASSFRGPGYEQYF
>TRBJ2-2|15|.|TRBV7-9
CAGHTGFSATGELFF
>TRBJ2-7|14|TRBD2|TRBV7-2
CASREAGGPHEQYF
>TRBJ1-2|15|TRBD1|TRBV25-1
CASSEGTGGWYGYTF